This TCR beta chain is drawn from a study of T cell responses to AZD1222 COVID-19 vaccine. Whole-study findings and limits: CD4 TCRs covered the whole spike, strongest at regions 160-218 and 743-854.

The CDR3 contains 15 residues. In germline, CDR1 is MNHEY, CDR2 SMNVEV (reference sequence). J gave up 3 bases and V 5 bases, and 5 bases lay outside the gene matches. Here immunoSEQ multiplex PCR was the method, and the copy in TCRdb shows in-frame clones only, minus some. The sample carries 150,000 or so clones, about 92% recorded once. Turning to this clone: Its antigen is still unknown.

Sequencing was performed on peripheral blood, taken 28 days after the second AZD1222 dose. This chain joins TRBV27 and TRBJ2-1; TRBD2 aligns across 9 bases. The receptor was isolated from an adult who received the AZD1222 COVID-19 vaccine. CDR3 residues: CASSRLAGSYNEQFF. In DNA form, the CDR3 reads TGTGCCAGCAGTAGGCTAGCGGGGAGCTACAATGAGCAGTTCTTC.